The TCR beta chain under discussion was sequenced for a study of control samples from healthy donors and cancer patients. Libraries were prepared by immunoSEQ multiplex PCR; TCRdb keeps only in-frame clonotypes and omits some of them. The data contain 150,000 to 200,000 clones, approximately 94% of them seen just once; the ten biggest clones take up about 1.4%. CDR3 length: 9 amino acids. The clonotype was recovered from a man aged 25 to 40 in good health. What was sequenced was blood. V and J are TRBV21-1 and TRBJ2-7. TRBV21-1 counts as a pseudogene. The CDR3, as DNA: TGTGCCAGCAGGTACGAGCAGTACTTC. It is translated as CASRYEQYF.